This T cell receptor (beta chain) originates from a study of blood T cells in healthy people across ages (dated by TCRdb to the mid-2010s). Background on the whole study: In model experiments, template switching captured roughly one uniquely barcoded TCR beta cDNA molecule for every two T cells. To avoid experimental bias, donors of different ages were randomly spread across the sequencing lanes. The donors were split into four age groups: young (average around 15 years), middle-aged (39), aged (more than 55) and long-lived (approximately 80). To track age-related changes in TCR beta repertoire diversity, the study relied on deep sequencing normalized with unique cDNA molecular identifiers. Using the same blood draw, the study looked at two additional independent replicas of 1 million unique cDNA reads for two donors, one aged 18 to 30 and the other aged 80 or older.

The roughly 39 donors, aged about 6 to 100 years, were systemically healthy Caucasian individuals from Russia. Each donor gave roughly 9.5 milliliters of peripheral blood, collected into EDTA-treated Vacutainer tubes. Ficoll-Paque density-gradient centrifugation was used to isolate PBMCs, with at least 7 million obtained per sample. Total RNA, at least 6 micrograms per sample, was extracted from PBMCs with Trizol reagent. Naive CD45RAhigh/CD27high T cell percentages were measured by flow cytometry on a PBMC aliquot from every donor. To prepare the library, 5' RACE was applied. TCRdb lists the instrument as Illumina HiSeq 2500. A second PCR of about 6 to 12 cycles was performed with a sample-barcoded 5' primer and a J-beta primer mix. A template-switch 5' adaptor carrying 12 random nucleotides introduced a unique molecular identifier onto each TCR beta cDNA molecule. Each sample yielded at least 2.5 million CDR3-containing paired-end reads. All of the RNA was converted into first-strand cDNA using the Mint cDNA synthesis kit, with a TRBC-specific oligonucleotide serving as the primer. All cDNA was treated with uracil-DNA glycosylase and then went through a first 18-cycle PCR with the universal primers M1SS and BC2_uni_R. The authors processed their data as follows. For normalization, 1 million high-quality reads, each with a distinct molecular identifier, were randomly selected from each sample. Instead of being binned into consensus sequences, reads with shared molecular identifiers were discarded. MiTCR, with a Q25 quality threshold and the strictest error-elimination algorithm, was used for CDR3 identification, clonotype clustering and error correction. Lower-bound total TCR beta diversity was estimated with a nonparametric unseen species model using Euler transformation. The raw public reads went through TCRdb reprocessing: fastp at Q25, MiXCR clone calling, in-frame beta chains kept. Under each unique CDR3 protein, matching rows form one entry showing the most common genes and DNA. TCRdb's processing, not the authors' own work, is the source of the V and J calls. The sample records 550,000 to 700,000 distinct CDR3 sequences, 25% to 30% of which are singletons. Around a sixth of the sample comes from the top ten.

Broader findings and caveats from the paper: The CMV infection status of donors was not known, potentially confounding age-related changes in expanded clonotypes. Estimates of total diversity based on one million sequenced T cells were regarded as lower bounds and as underestimates. There was a strong correlation between observed TCR beta diversity and the percentage of naive T cells measured by flow cytometry. Compared with the aged group, more naive CD4+ T cells, fewer expanded clones and increased TCR diversity were shown by the long-lived group, suggesting age selection. Observed TCR beta diversity per million T cells fell roughly linearly with age, and a significant reduction was already apparent by age roughly 40. Since profiling was done on bulk unsorted PBMCs, naive and antigen-experienced compartments could not be conclusively compared.

The CDR3 runs 13 amino acids, cysteine and phenylalanine included. Only CDR3 DNA is held: 39 bases, read in frame from base 1. From a lookup of the germline V gene, CDR1 and CDR2 are SGHTA and FQGNSA. Trimming costs V 9 bases and J 5 bases, and their ends lie 16 bases apart. Note on this clonotype: Its antigen target is currently unknown. No much larger clone exists at a distance of one base, and base qualities are not known.

The chain is assembled from TRBV7-2 and TRBJ1-2; the D gene is perhaps TRBD1, on 5 matching bases. The source is a woman in her 70s in good health. Material: blood. Read as DNA, the sequence is TGTGCCAGTTACAGGTTGGAACGGTATGGCTACACCTTC. Its translation is CASYRLERYGYTF.